Shown below are 28 T cell receptor beta chains from a single sample sequenced in a study of shared clonotypes between healthy human individuals (TCRdb year 2020). Libraries were constructed by the immunoSEQ multiplex PCR assay. In TCRdb, the immuneACCESS table is reduced to in-frame sequences with V and J assigned. These tables do not hold every clone; where another copy was compared, an unresolved V gene accounts for under half, and the others remain unexplained. For this sample there are about 1.5 million clones; approximately 98% appear just once. The ten biggest clones cover about 0.45% of the sample. The specimen was naive CD4+ T cells sorted from blood. The sample's cell subset or site label, decoded: CD45RA+ positively selected. The receptors shown here come from a man aged 30 to 45 in good health.

As to this clone: This sample includes further DNA sequences coding for the same CDR3. This chain connects TRBV18 to TRBJ1-5; D gene ambiguous. Germline CDR1 reads KGHSH; CDR2 reads LQKENI. The CDR3 length is 14 residues. The V gene lost 3 bases and the J gene lost 0 bases, with 6 bases spanning the gap. This CDR3 is CASSPKDSNQPQHF. CDR3 DNA: TGTGCCAGCTCACCGAAAGATAGCAATCAGCCCCAGCATTTT. The full variable domain, rest sourced from reference TRBV18 and TRBJ1-5, is NAGVMQNPRHLVRRRGQEARLRCSPMKGHSHVYWYRQLPEEGLKFMVYLQKENIIDESGMPKERFSAEFPKEGPSILRIQQVVRGDSAAYFCASSPKDSNQPQHFGDGTRLSIL.

The chain couples TRBV19 to TRBJ2-1; 11 bases agree with TRBD2. V shed 4 bases and J 10 bases; nucleotides not matched to a gene: 9. In germline, CDR1 is LNHDA, CDR2 SQIVND (reference sequence). CDR3 length equals 15 residues. Here the CDR3 DNA reads TGTGCCAGTAGTAAGGTAATAGCGGGAGGGCAGGAGCAGTTCTTC. Translating it yields CASSKVIAGGQEQFF.

The chain has TRBV13 and TRBJ2-2, with TRBD1 identical over 8 bases. J lost 11 bases, V lost 5 bases, and 10 bases had no gene match. Germline loops: CDR1 PRHDT, CDR2 FYEKMQ (reference sequence). CDR3 length: 14 residues. CDR3 in amino acids: CASSTGGPGAELFF. CDR3 DNA: TGTGCCAGCAGCACAGGGGGGCCTGGTGCCGAGCTGTTTTTT.

This chain joins TRBV4-3 and TRBJ2-7, with D perhaps TRBD1 or TRBD2 (5 bases each). This CDR3 is 15 amino acids long. Trimming took 0 bases from V and 4 from J, leaving 13 bases between them. Germline V CDR1 and CDR2: LGHNA, YSLEER. The CDR3 DNA follows: TGCGCCAGCAGCCAAGATCTGGGGACGAGATACGAGCAGTACTTC. As protein: CASSQDLGTRYEQYF.

The chain has TRBV29-1 and TRBJ1-1; D uncertain. Germline CDR1 is SQVTM and CDR2 is ANQGSEA. CDR3 length: 12 amino acids. Trimming removed 4 bases at V and 1 base at J, with 7 bases between. CDR3 DNA sequence: TGCAGCGTTGGCCTGAGGAACACTGAAGCTTTCTTT. Translation gives CSVGLRNTEAFF. Supplemented by reference TRBV29-1 and TRBJ1-1, the full variable domain reads SAVISQKPSRDICQRGTSLTIQCQVDSQVTMMFWYRQQPGQSLTLIATANQGSEATYESGFVIDKFPISRPNLTFSTLTVSNMSPEDSSIYLCSVGLRNTEAFFGQGTRLTVV.

Only one count was recorded for this clone. The chain links TRBV5-1 to TRBJ2-3, with D maybe TRBD1 (6 bases). CDR1 and CDR2 from the germline V gene are SGHRS and YFSETQ. The CDR3 is 16 residues long. V was clipped by 0 bases and J by 5 bases, with 16 bases between them. CDR3 bases: TGCGCCAGCAGCTTGGCGGCAGGGGAATATGGAGATACGCAGTATTTT. Translation: CASSLAAGEYGDTQYF.

The gene calls are TRBV7-8 and TRBJ2-2, with TRBD1 matching over 10 bases. Trimming at V came to 5 bases and at J to 3 bases, leaving 9 bases not matched to a gene. Germline V gene data show CDR1 as SGHVS and CDR2 as FQNEAQ. CDR3 length equals 17 residues. CDR3 coding DNA: TGTGCCAGCAGCGGCCGGGACAGGGGTCCGGACACCGGGGAGCTGTTTTTT. Translated, it gives CASSGRDRGPDTGELFF.

The V call is TRBV4-3, the J call TRBJ2-7, with D perhaps matching TRBD1 or TRBD2 (6 bases each). V dropped 1 base and J dropped 2 bases, with 12 bases sitting between them. Germline V gene lookup returns CDR1 LGHNA and CDR2 YSLEER. The CDR3 covers 15 residues. CDR3 nucleotide sequence: TGCGCCAGCAGCCAAGGGGGCGGGACACCCTACGAGCAGTACTTC. This encodes CASSQGGGTPYEQYF.

This chain uses TRBV5-1 with TRBJ2-7, with TRBD1 matching 8 bases. The J segment lost 3 bases and the V segment lost 5 bases, leaving 7 bases of the junction unmatched. The germline V gene has CDR1 SGHRS and CDR2 YFSETQ. This CDR3 spans 14 amino acids. The CDR3 DNA is TGCGCCAGCAGTTCCTGGACAGGGCTCTACGAGCAGTACTTC. Translated: CASSSWTGLYEQYF.

The rearrangement uses TRBV27 and TRBJ1-2; no firm D call. V was cut by 6 bases and J by 0 bases, with 11 bases left in between. This CDR3 contains 14 residues. Germline V gene data show CDR1 as MNHEY and CDR2 as SMNVEV (reference sequence). This CDR3 reads CASRTRVSNYGYTF. CDR3 in DNA: TGTGCCAGCAGAACGAGGGTCTCTAACTATGGCTACACCTTC.

This sequence joins TRBV2 and TRBJ2-3, with 7 bases identical to TRBD2. Germline CDR1 SNHLY, CDR2 FYNNEI. The CDR3 contains 13 residues. V trimming: 6 bases; J trimming: 6 bases; junction bases outside the gene matches: 6. CDR3 nucleotide sequence: TGTGCCAGCAGGGACTGGGGGGGGGATACGCAGTATTTT. Translation: CASRDWGGDTQYF.

J is TRBJ2-7 and V is TRBV5-1, with D perhaps matching TRBD1 or TRBD2 (6 bases each). This CDR3 is 14 amino acids long. Per the germline V gene, CDR1 is SGHRS and CDR2 is YFSETQ. The germline V and J ends were trimmed by 5 bases and 0 bases, with 12 bases remaining between them. CDR3 bases: TGCGCCAGCAGGCGGGACATCGTCTCCTACGAGCAGTACTTC. Translation: CASRRDIVSYEQYF.

The genes are TRBV7-8 and TRBJ2-1; D is undetermined. This CDR3 contains 14 residues. Trimming shortened V by 6 bases and J by 3 bases, and 12 bases separated the two germline ends. Germline assignment: CDR1 SGHVS and CDR2 FQNEAQ. The CDR3 spells CASRRPDHYNEQFF. The CDR3 bases are TGTGCCAGCAGAAGGCCGGACCACTACAATGAGCAGTTCTTC.

To note about this clone: In the same sample, other DNA sequences code for this CDR3. The chain joins TRBV6-6 to TRBJ2-7; maybe TRBD2 (6 bases). The germline V gene encodes CDR1 MNHNY and CDR2 SVGAGI (reference sequence). Deletions cut 0 bases from V and 3 bases from J, with 12 bases between. CDR3 length: 15 residues. Written as DNA, the CDR3 is TGTGCCAGCAGTTACTCGGGGCGGGAAGACTACGAGCAGTACTTC. As protein: CASSYSGREDYEQYF.

In DNA, the CDR3 is TGTGCCAGCAGCTACAGGGAGGGGAGTGAAAAACTGTTTTTT. Protein product: CASSYREGSEKLFF. This chain connects TRBV7-8 to TRBJ1-4; D perhaps matches TRBD1 (6 bases). Germline values: CDR1 SGHVS, CDR2 FQNEAQ. CDR3 length: 14 residues. Trimming removed 4 bases at V and 7 bases at J, with 13 bases between.

V usage is TRBV28 and J usage is TRBJ2-7; a possible D gene is TRBD1 (6 bases). The CDR3 runs 12 residues. Per germline, CDR1 MDHEN and CDR2 SYDVKM. V lost 6 bases, J lost 9 bases, and 15 bases lay in between. Written as DNA, the CDR3 is TGTGCCAGCAGCCACACAGGGACGATGCAGTACTTC. Translated, it gives CASSHTGTMQYF.

Regarding this clone: Its ends do not fully match the called genes, so a read error is possible. V and J are TRBV2 and TRBJ2-7; 8 positions match TRBD2. Germline values: CDR1 SNHLY, CDR2 FYNNEI. The CDR3 totals 12 residues. The CDR3 DNA sequence: TGTGCCAGCAGTGAGGGGGTCAGCGGGAGCTTCTTC. The encoded protein is CASSEGVSGSFF.

The genes are TRBV30 and TRBJ2-7, with 8 bases fitting TRBD2. The CDR3 runs to 18 residues. In germline, CDR1 is GTSNPN, CDR2 SVGIG (reference sequence). Trimming took 0 bases from V and 4 from J; bases not matched to a gene: 17. CDR3 in amino acids: CAWSVGISGKFLKYEQYF. CDR3 bases: TGTGCCTGGAGTGTAGGGATTAGCGGGAAATTTTTAAAGTACGAGCAGTACTTC.

About this clone itself: Other DNA sequences in the same sample also yield this CDR3. The chain couples TRBV18 to TRBJ1-1, with D perhaps matching TRBD1 (5 bases). Trimming took 0 bases from V and 5 from J, leaving 7 bases between them. CDR1 KGHSH and CDR2 LQKENI come from the germline V gene. This CDR3 has 13 amino acids. The CDR3 region has the DNA TGTGCCAGCTCACCACCGGGGGTGACTGAAGCTTTCTTT. This codes for CASSPPGVTEAFF.

About this clone: It may be a read error: a sequence one base away is much more abundant. The chain joins TRBV7-8 to TRBJ2-5, with D hard to call. V was trimmed by 5 bases and J by 4 bases, leaving 5 bases between them. The CDR3 contains 11 residues. In germline, CDR1 is SGHVS, CDR2 FQNEAQ. CDR3 sequence reads: CASSVGETQYF. CDR3 DNA: TGTGCCAGCAGCGTCGGAGAGACCCAGTACTTC.

The chain links TRBV7-2 to TRBJ2-7; 8 bases are a match to TRBD2. The V gene end was trimmed by 1 base and the J gene end by 4 bases; junction bases not matched to a gene: 6. From germline, CDR1 is SGHTA and CDR2 FQGNSA. The CDR3 has 15 residues. CDR3 sequence: CASSLVSGGSYEQYF. The CDR3 nucleotides read TGTGCCAGCAGCTTAGTCTCGGGAGGGTCTTACGAGCAGTACTTC.

The rearrangement uses TRBV7-8 and TRBJ1-4; a weak D match, TRBD1 (5 bases). Trimming pared 4 bases from V and 2 bases from J, leaving 14 bases between. This CDR3 spans 16 amino acids. Germline values: CDR1 SGHVS, CDR2 FQNEAQ. The CDR3: CASSYSRVATNEKLFF. The CDR3 bases are TGTGCCAGCAGCTACTCCAGGGTGGCGACTAATGAAAAACTGTTTTTT. Complete variable domain (other parts from reference TRBV7-8 and TRBJ1-4): GAGVSQSPRYKVAKRGQDVALRCDPISGHVSLFWYQQALGQGPEFLTYFQNEAQLDKSGLPSDRFFAERPEGSVSTLKIQRTQQEDSAVYLCASSYSRVATNEKLFFGSGTQLSVL.

This chain joins TRBV6-5 and TRBJ2-7; 11 bases match TRBD2. The CDR3 totals 15 residues. Trimming took 6 bases from V and 3 from J; bases not matched to a gene: 7. Germline-derived CDR1 and CDR2 are MNHEY and SVGAGI. The CDR3 bases are TGTGCCAGCAGACGGGGACTAGCGGACCTCTACGAGCAGTACTTC. Translating gives CASRRGLADLYEQYF.

The chain uses TRBV11-1 and TRBJ1-1; 8 nucleotides align to TRBD1. Germline assignment: CDR1 SGHAT and CDR2 FQDESV (reference sequence). There are 13 residues in the CDR3. Trimming removed 5 bases from V and 7 bases from J; junction bases left unmatched: 6. CDR3 in amino acids: CASSKDRDYEAFF. The DNA for the CDR3 is TGTGCCAGCAGCAAGGACAGGGATTATGAAGCTTTCTTT.

This chain links TRBV15 with TRBJ2-4; TRBD1 matches at 7 bases. This CDR3 contains 14 residues. V gave up 5 bases and J gave up 3 bases; unmatched junction bases: 4. CDR1 is LNHNV, CDR2 YYDKDF, per germline (reference sequence). The CDR3 protein is CATSGDRVKNIQYF. The CDR3 DNA is TGTGCCACCAGCGGCGACAGGGTCAAAAACATTCAGTACTTC.

J is TRBJ1-2 and V is TRBV28, with D perhaps matching TRBD1 (5 bases). CDR1 is MDHEN and CDR2 is SYDVKM in the germline V gene. The CDR3 sequence is 11 residues long. Trimming took off 5 bases at V and 10 bases at J, with 11 bases between the two ends. The chain's CDR3 is CASSLAGIYTF. Here the CDR3 DNA reads TGTGCCAGCAGTCTGGCAGGGATCTACACCTTC.

In DNA, the CDR3 is TGTGCCAGCAGTTGGGACAGGACCATCGCTAACTATGGCTACACCTTC. This sequence encodes CASSWDRTIANYGYTF. This rearrangement joins TRBV25-1 to TRBJ1-2; the match to TRBD1 covers 8 bases. This CDR3 contains 16 residues. With V trimmed by 5 bases and J by 0 bases, 8 bases remained unmatched. Germline assignment: CDR1 MGHDK and CDR2 SYGVNS.

The chain joins TRBV5-6 to TRBJ2-1; D may match TRBD1 or TRBD2 (5 bases each). The germline gives CDR1 SGHDT, CDR2 YYEEEE. V lost 4 bases, J lost 5 bases, and 16 bases lay in between. This CDR3 region has 15 residues. The CDR3 region has the DNA TGTGCCAGCAGCCCTCGGGACGTCCGCCACAATGAGCAGTTCTTC. It yields the protein CASSPRDVRHNEQFF.